A selection of T cell receptor beta chains follows, all from one sample in a study of beta chain features in type 1 diabetes. Method: immunoSEQ multiplex PCR; TCRdb's copy keeps in-frame clones and lacks some. Seen here are some 500,000 clones, 9.5% to 12% observed once, and the top ten hold over 0.04%. The material sequenced was naive CD4+ T cells from blood. The origin of the receptors is a woman aged 18-29 years in good health. Both conserved end residues are part of each CDR3. Each record gives: V gene, D gene, J gene, clone size, CDR3 DNA, CDR3 protein. D genes are given only for firm matches. Rows may omit the clone size; those that give it use once, few, many or a size class.

TRBV25-1,NA,TRBJ2-5,NA,TGTGCCAGCAGTGATAAGAGGGGTAATCAACGAGGGACCCAGTACTTC,CASSDKRGNQRGTQYF
TRBV21-1,NA,TRBJ2-2,few,TGTGCCAGCAGCAAGTGGACGGACCACGGCGGGGAGCTGTTTTTT,CASSKWTDHGGELFF
TRBV25-1,TRBD1,TRBJ2-2,NA,TGTGCCAGCCAGGGGGCGACGAACACCGGGGAGCTGTTTTTT,CASQGATNTGELFF
TRBV19,NA,TRBJ1-1,NA,TGTGCCAGTAGTAGCCCGGTCCCGGGCGCTGAAGCTTTCTTT,CASSSPVPGAEAFF
TRBV5-1,NA,TRBJ1-5,few,TGCGCCAGCAGCTTGGGCAGGGTTGATCAGCCCCAGCATTTT,CASSLGRVDQPQHF
TRBV27,TRBD1,TRBJ2-1,NA,TGTGCCAGCAGTCTAACCGCTGGGACAGTCAATGAGCAGTTCTTC,CASSLTAGTVNEQFF
TRBV15,NA,TRBJ2-3,NA,TGTGCCACCAGCAGATTCGACATGTCTAGCACAGATACGCAGTATTTT,CATSRFDMSSTDTQYF
TRBV15,NA,TRBJ1-5,few,TGTGCCACCAGCAGAGTTCAGAATAGCAATCAGCCCCAGCATTTT,CATSRVQNSNQPQHF
TRBV18,TRBD2,TRBJ2-7,NA,TGTGCCAGCTCACCAATAACTAGCGGGAGCGGTGAGCAGTACTTC,CASSPITSGSGEQYF
TRBV4-2,TRBD2,TRBJ2-3,NA,TGTGCCAGCAGTAGGGGAGGGATGACAGATACGCAGTATTTT,CASSRGGMTDTQYF
TRBV19,NA,TRBJ2-7,few,TGTGCCAGTAGTATAGGATTCGGGTACGAGCAGTACTTC,CASSIGFGYEQYF
TRBV7-3,TRBD2,TRBJ2-1,few,TGTGCCAGCAGCCTGACTAGCGGTCCGAATGAGCAGTTCTTC,CASSLTSGPNEQFF
TRBV5-1,NA,TRBJ2-5,NA,TGCGCCAGCAGCTTGGGGGTAGTCGAGACCCAGTACTTC,CASSLGVVETQYF
TRBV14,TRBD1,TRBJ1-6,NA,TGTGCCAGCAGCCAAGAGACAGGGGCAACACCCCTCCACTTT,CASSQETGATPLHF
TRBV5-4,TRBD1,TRBJ1-1,NA,TGTGCCAGCAGCCACAGGGACAGGGTGAACACTGAAGCTTTCTTT,CASSHRDRVNTEAFF
TRBV14,NA,TRBJ1-1,few,TGTGCCAGCAGCCAACAGCTGAACACTGAAGCTTTCTTT,CASSQQLNTEAFF
TRBV4-3,TRBD2,TRBJ2-3,few,TGCGCCAGCAGCCAAGATCCTGCGGGAGGAAGGGCAGATACGCAGTATTTT,CASSQDPAGGRADTQYF
TRBV29-1,NA,TRBJ2-1,NA,TGCAGCGGTGAAGATCCCGCAGGGACCGGAAGAGTTGAGCAGTTCTTC,CSGEDPAGTGRVEQFF
TRBV7-2,NA,TRBJ2-3,few,TGTGCCAGCAGCATAAGACAGCACACAGATACGCAGTATTTT,CASSIRQHTDTQYF
TRBV7-2,NA,TRBJ1-1,few,TGTGCCTCGGGGGGTACTGAAGCTTTCTTT,CASGGTEAFF
TRBV25-1,NA,TRBJ2-7,few,TGTGCCAGCAGTGAATCGCTAGCCTCCTACGAGCAGTACTTC,CASSESLASYEQYF
TRBV4-1,NA,TRBJ1-3,NA,TGCGCCAGCAGCCAAGCCAGGGCTGGAAACACCATATATTTT,CASSQARAGNTIYF
TRBV28,NA,TRBJ2-3,NA,TGTGCCAGCAGCCCCCCGGGCACAGATACGCAGTATTTT,CASSPPGTDTQYF
TRBV7-6,NA,TRBJ1-1,NA,TGTGCCAGCAGCTTAGTACAAGGCACTGAAGCTTTCTTT,CASSLVQGTEAFF
TRBV4-2,NA,TRBJ2-1,NA,TGTGCCAGCAGCCAAGATCATGGCAATGAGCAGTTCTTC,CASSQDHGNEQFF
TRBV29-1,NA,TRBJ1-4,few,TGCAGCGTTGCGTCTGGGTCTGAAAAACTGTTTTTT,CSVASGSEKLFF
TRBV4-3,TRBD2,TRBJ2-3,few,TGCGCCAGCAGCCCGGCCGGGACTAGGGGCACAGATACGCAGTATTTT,CASSPAGTRGTDTQYF
TRBV7-9,TRBD2,TRBJ2-1,NA,TGTGCCAGCAGCACACCGCCTAGCGGGGGCGTGTTCTTC,CASSTPPSGGVFF
TRBV20-1,NA,TRBJ2-7,few,TGCAGTGCTAGAGATATACGCGAGCAGTACTTC,CSARDIREQYF
TRBV18,NA,TRBJ1-1,NA,TGTGCCAGCTCACCATTAACGGGTGAAGCTTTCTTT,CASSPLTGEAFF
TRBV7-2,NA,TRBJ1-2,few,TGTGCCAGCAGCCCGGCCTCGTTAACTAACTATGGCTACACCTTC,CASSPASLTNYGYTF
TRBV6-5,TRBD1,TRBJ2-7,NA,TGTGCCAGCAGTCCAATCGGGACAGGGTCCCACGAGCAGTACTTC,CASSPIGTGSHEQYF
TRBV9,NA,TRBJ2-1,NA,TGTGCCAGCAGCGTAGTTGGGGCGGGATCTTCCTACAATGAGCAGTTCTTC,CASSVVGAGSSYNEQFF
TRBV5-1,TRBD2,TRBJ2-7,NA,TGCGCCAGCAGCCAGACTAGCGGGAGTTACGAGCAGTACTTC,CASSQTSGSYEQYF
TRBV4-1,TRBD2,TRBJ2-1,NA,TGCGCCAGCAGCCAGGGACTAGGCCGGGTCTTC,CASSQGLGRVF
TRBV7-2,TRBD1,TRBJ2-4,few,TGTGCCAGCAGCAACCGACAGGGGTTGGGAAAAAACATTCAGTACTTC,CASSNRQGLGKNIQYF
TRBV14,NA,TRBJ2-7,few,TGTGCCAGCAGCCAAGAGAGAGTGTCCTACGAGCAGTACTTC,CASSQERVSYEQYF
TRBV7-3,TRBD2,TRBJ2-3,few,TGTGCCAGCAGCTCGACTAGCGGTACCACAGATACGCAGTATTTT,CASSSTSGTTDTQYF
TRBV10-3,NA,TRBJ2-3,few,TGTGCCATCAGTGAGCCGAAGACTAGCACAGATACGCAGTATTTT,CAISEPKTSTDTQYF